Listed below are T cell receptor beta chains from one sample, sequenced in a study of blood T cell repertoires in COVID-19. Sequencing was performed with immunoSEQ multiplex PCR; in TCRdb, only in-frame clones are kept and a portion is missing. The data contain under 200,000 clones, roughly 71% of them singletons. The sequenced sample was peripheral blood. The receptors were gathered from an elderly woman with acute or convalescent COVID-19. The CDR3 runs from the conserved cysteine through the conserved F or W. Fields, in order: D gene, J gene, clone size, V gene, CDR3 DNA, CDR3 protein. The D gene is left open where the match is weak. Some rows mark clone size as missing; the rest say once, few, many or name a class of expanded clone.

TRBD1 TRBJ2-7 . TRBV19 TGTGCCAGTAACCGACAGGGTGCCTACGAGCAGTACTTC CASNRQGAYEQYF
. TRBJ2-4 . TRBV7-9 TGTGCCAGCAGCTCCCCAGCCAGAGGGGGAAACATTCAGTACTTC CASSSPARGGNIQYF
TRBD1 TRBJ1-5 . TRBV7-9 TGTGCCAGCAGCCTGACAGGGGGCGAATTCCAGCCCCAGCATTTT CASSLTGGEFQPQHF
TRBD1 TRBJ1-3 . TRBV6-6 TGTGCCAGCAGTCCACAGGGGGGTAATCAATGGAACACCATATATTTT CASSPQGGNQWNTIYF
. TRBJ1-2 . TRBV7-9 TGTGCCAGCAGCTTGACCCGTGGAGAAGACTATGGCTACACCTTC CASSLTRGEDYGYTF
. TRBJ1-3 . TRBV6-2/TRBV6-3 TGTGCCAGCAGTTACCGACAGTCTGGAAACACCATATATTTT CASSYRQSGNTIYF
TRBD1 TRBJ1-6 . TRBV2 TGTGCCAGCAGTGAGGGACAGGGTTATAATTCACCCCTCCACTTT CASSEGQGYNSPLHF
TRBD2 TRBJ2-7 . TRBV24-1 TGTGCCACCAGTGATGGGAGAGGCGGGGGTTTCGAGCAGTACTTC CATSDGRGGGFEQYF
. TRBJ2-4 . TRBV5-6 TGTGCCAGCAGCCGCTTCACAGTTAACAAAAACATTCAGTACTTC CASSRFTVNKNIQYF
. TRBJ1-3 . TRBV5-6 TGTGCCAGCAGCTTCTACTCTGGAAACACCATATATTTT CASSFYSGNTIYF
. TRBJ1-4 few TRBV30 TGTGCCTGGACTGACTATGAAAAACTGTTTTTT CAWTDYEKLFF
. TRBJ1-4 . TRBV27 TGTGCCAGCAGAGCTACGGTGGGGGGATATAATGAAAAACTGTTTTTT CASRATVGGYNEKLFF
. TRBJ2-7 few TRBV4-2 TGTGCCAGCAGCCGACAAACAGGGTTAGGATACGAGCAGTACTTC CASSRQTGLGYEQYF
TRBD1 TRBJ1-4 . TRBV5-1 TGCGCCAGCACCACAGAAGGCCGGGACAGTAATGAAAAACTGTTTTTT CASTTEGRDSNEKLFF
TRBD1 TRBJ1-4 . TRBV5-1 TGCGCCAGCAGCCCCGGTTGGACAGGGTTCGATGAAAAACTGTTTTTT CASSPGWTGFDEKLFF
. TRBJ1-2 . TRBV10-3 TGTGCCATCAGGGTTGGGAGGGGACGGAACTATGGCTACACCTTC CAIRVGRGRNYGYTF
TRBD1 TRBJ1-1 . TRBV6-5 TGTGCCAGCAGTTTCCAGGGGGGTAACACTGAAGCTTTCTTT CASSFQGGNTEAFF
TRBD1 TRBJ2-1 . TRBV18 TGTGCCAGCTCACAAGCCCGGGACAGGGGGCGTGAGCAGTTCTTC CASSQARDRGREQFF
TRBD2 TRBJ2-2 . TRBV29-1 TGCAGCGTCGGACTAGCGGGGAGTCAGGGGATTGGCACCGGGGAGCTGTTTTTT CSVGLAGSQGIGTGELFF
. TRBJ2-1 . TRBV19 TGTGCCAGTAACCCCTCCCTAGCAAGGAATGAGCAGTTCTTC CASNPSLARNEQFF
TRBD1 TRBJ1-4 . TRBV10-1 TGCGCCAGCGCGGGACAGATTAATGAAAAACTGTTTTTT CASAGQINEKLFF
. TRBJ2-2 . TRBV7-2 TGTGCCAGCAGCTTCTGGGCAACACCGGGGGAGCTGTTTTTT CASSFWATPGELFF
TRBD1 TRBJ1-6 . TRBV4-3 TGCGCCAGCAGCCAAAGACCGGACAGGGGCTATAATTCACCCCTCCACTTT CASSQRPDRGYNSPLHF